What follows is one T cell receptor beta chain and its context. This entry comes from a study of graft-versus-host responses after intestinal transplantation. The germline CDR1 and CDR2 sequences are MNHEY and SMNVEV (reference sequence). Trimming shortened V by 4 bases and J by 5 bases, and 14 bases separated the two germline ends. CDR3 size: 14 residues. Some clones are missing from TCRdb's copy, which holds only in-frame ones; the method was immunoSEQ multiplex PCR. The sample comprises 25,000 to 30,000 clones, over 85% of which are singletons, and around 0.54% rests with the top ten. The chain is built from TRBV27 and TRBJ1-1; tentative D call: TRBD1 (6 bases). Sequencing used PBMCs, obtained 18 days after transplant. The clonotype was recovered from a human patient who received an intestinal transplant, so some T cells may come from the graft donor. In DNA form, the CDR3 reads TGTGCCAGCAGTTATCAAGGGGGGGTAACTGAAGCTTTCTTT. Translated, it gives CASSYQGGVTEAFF.